The following is a TCR beta chain sequence with its context. Its antigen remains unidentified. The data are from a study of T cell responses to AZD1222 COVID-19 vaccine. Study information: The study pooled second doses at about 4 or about 12 weeks.

Study results and limitations: Clonal diversity was possibly underestimated, and white British individuals and females predominated among donors. No repertoire was sampled before or during the peak T cell response, only after it.

Germline CDR1 SGHTA, CDR2 FQGNSA. V dropped 3 bases and J dropped 6 bases, with 9 bases sitting between them. The CDR3 is 13 amino acids. Assay: immunoSEQ multiplex PCR; the TCRdb copy retains only in-frame clones and omits some. The table shows around 110,000 clones, with about 80% occurring only once. The source is an adult in good health. This specimen was peripheral blood, taken on day 0 of AZD1222 vaccination. J is TRBJ2-1 and V is TRBV7-2, with unresolved D. CDR3 protein: CASSFIRANEQFF. Here the CDR3 DNA reads TGTGCCAGCAGCTTTATCAGAGCCAATGAGCAGTTCTTC. Supplemented by reference TRBV7-2 and TRBJ2-1, the full variable domain reads GAGVSQSPSNKVTEKGKDVELRCDPISGHTALYWYRQSLGQGLEFLIYFQGNSAPDKSGLPSDRFSAERTGGSVSTLTIQRTQQEDSAVYLCASSFIRANEQFFGPGTRLTVL.